The 10 T cell receptor beta chains below were found in one sample sequenced in a study of cytomegalovirus exposure and HLA in healthy donors. Primers included in the PCR were 60 Vbeta and 13 Jbeta primers. The method was immunoSEQ multiplex PCR; TCRdb's version includes in-frame clones alone and lacks a portion of them. The sample includes 100,000 to 120,000 clones, roughly 15% of them seen just once. Sequenced: PBMCs. These TCRs come from a female donor in good health and CMV-seronegative.

This clone came up a few times. The V call is TRBV4-1, the J call TRBJ2-4; weak D call: TRBD1 (6 bases). The length of the CDR3 is 17 residues. Trimming shortened V by 2 bases and J by 6 bases, and 20 bases separated the two germline ends. Germline V gene sequence: CDR1 MGHRA, CDR2 YSYEKL. This CDR3 is CASSQTILRGPGNIQYF. The CDR3 nucleotides are TGCGCCAGCAGCCAAACGATTCTCAGGGGCCCGGGAAACATTCAGTACTTC.

This clone was observed a few times. The chain couples TRBV7-9 to TRBJ2-7; 10 bases are shared with TRBD1. The CDR3 is 15 residues long. V dropped 5 bases and J dropped 6; count of bases not matched to a gene: 10. Germline V gene lookup returns CDR1 SEHNR and CDR2 FQNEAQ (reference sequence). The CDR3 loop is CASSDAGTGAGEQYF. The CDR3, as DNA: TGTGCCAGCAGCGATGCCGGGACAGGGGCTGGCGAGCAGTACTTC.

V and J are TRBV9 and TRBJ2-7; 10 bases align to TRBD2. The germline gives CDR1 SGDLS, CDR2 YYNGEE. V shed 3 bases and J 6 bases; nucleotides not matched to a gene: 9. CDR3 size: 15 residues. The CDR3 spells CASSAQSGGASEQYF. In nucleotides, the CDR3 is TGTGCCAGCAGCGCGCAAAGCGGGGGGGCCTCCGAGCAGTACTTC.

This clone appeared a few times. The chain links TRBV29-1 to TRBJ1-4; D might be TRBD1 (6 bases). V was trimmed by 4 bases and J by 8 bases, leaving 17 bases between them. This CDR3 is built from 14 residues. Germline CDR1 reads SQVTM; CDR2 reads ANQGSEA. Here the CDR3 DNA reads TGCAGCGTTGCTGAGTACAGGGTCGGAGAAAAACTGTTTTTT. It specifies CSVAEYRVGEKLFF.

This clone appeared once. V usage is TRBV27 and J usage is TRBJ1-1; D unresolved. CDR1 and CDR2 (germline): MNHEY, SMNVEV (reference sequence). The CDR3 sequence is 15 residues long. The ends were cut back, 6 bases at V and 2 bases at J, with 16 bases in the middle. The CDR3 is CASSLQHGINTEAFF. For the CDR3, the DNA is TGTGCCAGCAGCCTCCAACACGGGATAAACACTGAAGCTTTCTTT.

This clone appeared a few times. The V gene is TRBV5-1, the J gene TRBJ2-5; 10 nucleotides line up with TRBD1. V shed 3 bases, J shed 0 bases, and the junction held 5 bases outside the gene matches. In germline, CDR1 is SGHRS, CDR2 YFSETQ. The CDR3 runs 16 residues. The CDR3 DNA reads as TGCGCCAGCAGCTACGGGACAGGGGAGTACCAAGAGACCCAGTACTTC. Protein sequence: CASSYGTGEYQETQYF.

This chain uses TRBV7-2 with TRBJ2-7; D unresolved. The V gene lost 5 bases and the J gene lost 0 bases, with 11 bases spanning the gap. The CDR3 sequence is 14 residues long. Germline assignment: CDR1 SGHTA and CDR2 FQGNSA. CDR3 region: CASSARVSSYEQYF. The DNA for the CDR3 is TGTGCCAGCAGCGCCCGGGTGAGCTCCTACGAGCAGTACTTC.

This clone was counted between two and nine times. The V and J genes are TRBV27 and TRBJ2-1; 8 bases agree with TRBD2. V was pared by 5 bases and J by 3 bases, with 6 bases of the junction left unmatched. CDR3 size: 15 residues. Per germline, CDR1 MNHEY and CDR2 SMNVEV (reference sequence). CDR3 amino acids: CASSGTSGGYNEQFF. The DNA for the CDR3 is TGTGCCAGCAGTGGTACTAGCGGTGGCTACAATGAGCAGTTCTTC.

This clone was observed a few times. This chain links TRBV4-2 with TRBJ2-6; possibly TRBD2 for D (5 bases). CDR1 LGHNA and CDR2 YNFKEQ come from the germline V gene. The V gene lost 1 base and the J gene lost 3 bases, with 10 bases spanning the gap. The CDR3 sequence is 16 residues long. The CDR3 bases are TGTGCCAGCAGCCAAGGACGGGGTGTTGGGGCCAACGTCCTGACTTTC. It encodes CASSQGRGVGANVLTF.

This clone came up a few times. V is TRBV9 and J is TRBJ1-5; a possible D gene is TRBD1 (5 bases). Germline assignment: CDR1 SGDLS and CDR2 YYNGEE. V was cut by 0 bases and J by 5 bases, with 12 bases left in between. This CDR3 is built from 15 residues. The CDR3 sequence: CASSVGTTDDQPQHF. DNA for the CDR3: TGTGCCAGCAGCGTAGGTACGACAGACGATCAGCCCCAGCATTTT.